A single sample is the source of the 32 T cell receptor beta chains below, sequenced in a study of T cells in Graves' hyperthyroidism and ophthalmopathy. Amplification targeted TCR beta CDR3 regions from RNA transcripts. The HTBI primer set served for first-round RT-PCR of the TCR CDR3. TCRdb re-called the multiplex PCR reads with MiXCR, one entry per CDR3 protein. The profile shows 500,000 to 600,000 distinct CDR3 sequences, just under 20% of them singletons. Sequencing input: blood. The receptors come from a man aged 40-49 years with Graves' ophthalmopathy.

V is TRBV19 and J is TRBJ2-2; D gene uncertain. This CDR3 region has 14 residues. V lost 4 bases to trimming and J lost 14 bases, with 20 bases between them. CDR1 and CDR2 from the germline V gene are LNHDA and SQIVND (reference sequence). In nucleotides, the CDR3 is TGTGCCAGTAGTAATATTGCGCTGGGATGGGGACTGTTTTTT. Translation: CASSNIALGWGLFF.

In nucleotides, the CDR3 is TGTGCTGGAGGGACGGGAAATGAAAAACTGTTTTTT. Translation: CAGGTGNEKLFF. V gene TRBV30 combines with J gene TRBJ1-4, with D possibly being TRBD1 (5 bases). Germline values: CDR1 GTSNPN, CDR2 SVGIG (reference sequence). The CDR3 has 12 residues.

This chain joins TRBV24-1 and TRBJ2-7; D possibly corresponds to TRBD2 (5 bases). The CDR3 totals 14 residues. Germline CDR1 KGHDR, CDR2 SFDVKD. The V gene lost 2 bases and the J gene lost 2 bases, with 9 bases spanning the gap. DNA for the CDR3: TGTGCCACCAGTGATTCAGGACTTCCCTACGAGCAGTACTTC. This encodes CATSDSGLPYEQYF.

This clonotype was seen repeatedly, ten times or more. The CDR3 loop reads CASGPSGGHEQFF. In nucleotides, the CDR3 is TGTGCCAGCGGGCCATCTGGGGGCCATGAGCAGTTCTTC. The genes are TRBV7-9 and TRBJ2-1; possible D gene TRBD1, 6 bases. Germline V CDR1 and CDR2: SEHNR, FQNEAQ (reference sequence). The CDR3 loop spans 13 amino acids. V was trimmed by 8 bases and J by 8 bases, leaving 16 bases between them. The entire variable domain, with the rest obtained from reference TRBV7-9 and TRBJ2-1, is as follows: DTGVSQNPRHKITKRGQNVTFRCDPISEHNRLYWYRQTLGQGPEFLTYFQNEAQLEKSRLLSDRFSAERPKGSFSTLEIQRTEQGDSAMYLCASGPSGGHEQFFGPGTRLTVL.

At least ten counts were recorded for this clonotype. The chain combines TRBV18 with TRBJ2-4, with D possibly matching TRBD1 (6 bases). The germline gives CDR1 KGHSH, CDR2 LQKENI. V lost 3 bases and J 8 bases, leaving 11 bases between the germline ends. The CDR3 length is 13 residues. The CDR3 reads CASSPLGADIQYF. The CDR3 DNA reads TGTGCCAGCTCACCCCTGGGGGCGGACATTCAGTACTTC.

This clonotype was counted a few times. This rearrangement joins TRBV9 to TRBJ1-4; 8 positions agree with TRBD1. The germline V gene encodes CDR1 SGDLS and CDR2 YYNGEE. The CDR3 runs 15 residues. The V segment lost 0 bases and the J segment 8 bases; nucleotides outside the gene matches: 6. The CDR3 protein is CASSVGQGAFEKLFF. The CDR3 DNA follows: TGTGCCAGCAGCGTAGGTCAGGGGGCCTTCGAAAAACTGTTTTTT.

The chain carries TRBV19 and TRBJ1-1; the match to TRBD1 covers 9 bases. Trimming removed 5 bases from V and 0 bases from J; junction bases left unmatched: 7. The CDR3 runs to 16 residues. CDR1 is LNHDA, CDR2 SQIVND, per germline (reference sequence). The CDR3 reads CASSPRTGAMNTEAFF. CDR3 nucleotides: TGTGCCAGTAGTCCAAGGACAGGGGCCATGAACACTGAAGCTTTCTTT.

This clonotype was seen ten or more times. This chain's CDR3 is CASNGGGAGETQYF. DNA of the CDR3: TGTGCCAGCAACGGCGGGGGGGCCGGAGAGACCCAGTACTTC. The chain carries TRBV7-2 and TRBJ2-5; 9 positions agree with TRBD2. V was pared by 7 bases and J by 4 bases, with 7 bases of the junction left unmatched. Germline CDR1 is SGHTA and CDR2 is FQGNSA. The CDR3 length is 14 residues.

The chain couples TRBV30 to TRBJ2-5; 10 nucleotides align to TRBD1. The CDR3 has 16 residues. J gave up 4 bases and V 2 bases, and 10 bases lay outside the gene matches. The V gene's germline CDR1 is GTSNPN and CDR2 SVGIG (reference sequence). CDR3 sequence: CAWSSLRDRGGETQYF. In nucleotides, the CDR3 is TGTGCCTGGAGTTCCCTCCGGGACAGGGGAGGAGAGACCCAGTACTTC.

The chain couples TRBV9 to TRBJ1-2, with no clear D. Trimming shortened V by 4 bases and J by 4 bases, and 14 bases separated the two germline ends. Germline lookup yields CDR1 SGDLS and CDR2 YYNGEE. This CDR3 contains 14 residues. The CDR3: CASSSPRGGYGYTF. CDR3 sequence (DNA): TGTGCCAGCAGCTCACCCCGGGGAGGCTATGGCTACACCTTC.

This chain connects TRBV29-1 to TRBJ2-5; the match to TRBD1 covers 8 bases. CDR1 is SQVTM, CDR2 ANQGSEA, per germline. With 7 bases clipped from V and 4 bases from J, the junction kept 5 bases outside the gene matches. The CDR3 runs 12 residues. CDR3 nucleotide sequence: TGCAGCGGGAGGACAGGGCTAGAGACCCAGTACTTC. Its translation: CSGRTGLETQYF.

This clonotype was recorded a few times. The gene calls are TRBV3-1 and TRBJ1-3; 7 positions match TRBD1. The CDR3 loop spans 17 amino acids. The junction had 5 bases not matched to a gene; V was cut back by 0 bases and J by 0 bases. CDR1 is LGHDT and CDR2 is YNNKEL in the germline V gene (reference sequence). This CDR3 is CASSQDLAGGSGNTIYF. The CDR3 bases are TGTGCCAGCAGCCAAGATTTGGCAGGGGGCTCTGGAAACACCATATATTTT.

V gene TRBV5-1 combines with J gene TRBJ2-3; TRBD2 aligns across 7 bases. This CDR3 region has 15 residues. V shed 4 bases and J 2 bases; nucleotides not matched to a gene: 7. The germline V gene encodes CDR1 SGHRS and CDR2 YFSETQ. This CDR3 reads CASSDGGGLTDTQYF. The DNA for the CDR3 is TGCGCCAGCAGCGACGGGGGAGGGCTCACAGATACGCAGTATTTT.

This clonotype occurred a few times. V is TRBV4-1 and J is TRBJ2-3; D not certain. The CDR3 runs to 18 residues. Trimming shortened V by 1 base and J by 0 bases, and 17 bases separated the two germline ends. Germline CDR1 MGHRA, CDR2 YSYEKL. This CDR3 reads CASSQGRHPTSSTDTQYF. DNA of the CDR3: TGCGCCAGCAGCCAAGGACGTCACCCCACTTCAAGCACAGATACGCAGTATTTT.

This clonotype was counted between two and nine times. The V gene is TRBV29-1, the J gene TRBJ2-4; the D is unclear. V lost 5 bases and J 1 base, leaving 6 bases between the germline ends. The CDR3 is made up of 12 amino acids. Germline V gene lookup returns CDR1 SQVTM and CDR2 ANQGSEA. CDR3 region: CSVQVAKNIQYF. The CDR3 region has the DNA TGCAGCGTTCAAGTGGCCAAAAACATTCAGTACTTC.

This clonotype occurred many times. V usage is TRBV20-1 and J usage is TRBJ2-3; D gene unclear. The V gene lost 0 bases and the J gene lost 5 bases, with 12 bases spanning the gap. The germline gives CDR1 DFQATT, CDR2 SNEGSKA (reference sequence). The CDR3 contains 14 residues. The CDR3 spells CSARDRAGRDTQYF. The CDR3, as DNA: TGCAGTGCTAGAGATAGAGCAGGAAGAGATACGCAGTATTTT.

J is TRBJ2-1 and V is TRBV24-1; 10 bases align to TRBD2. V was pared by 5 bases and J by 4 bases, with 7 bases of the junction left unmatched. The CDR3 contains 16 residues. Germline-derived CDR1 and CDR2 are KGHDR and SFDVKD. The CDR3: CATSASGSPSYNEQFF. The CDR3 DNA reads as TGTGCCACCAGTGCTAGCGGGAGTCCTTCGTACAATGAGCAGTTCTTC.

A few counts support this clonotype. The rearrangement uses TRBV7-8 and TRBJ2-7; TRBD2 aligns across 10 bases. The CDR3 is 13 residues long. Germline V CDR1 and CDR2: SGHVS, FQNEAQ. J lost 4 bases, V lost 6 bases, and 3 bases had no gene match. CDR3 protein: CASSSGRPYEQYF. CDR3 nucleotides: TGTGCCAGCAGTAGCGGGAGGCCATACGAGCAGTACTTC.

This clonotype showed up just a few times. This chain joins TRBV11-2 and TRBJ1-5; 7 bases agree with TRBD1. Germline values: CDR1 SGHAT, CDR2 FQNNGV. V lost 5 bases to trimming and J lost 8 bases; unmatched junction nucleotides: 3. This CDR3 is 12 amino acids long. CDR3 amino acids: CASSDTGEPQHF. The CDR3, as DNA: TGTGCCAGCAGCGACACAGGGGAGCCCCAGCATTTT.

The rearrangement links TRBV10-3 to TRBJ1-3, with 7 positions matching TRBD1. Per the germline V gene, CDR1 is ENHRY and CDR2 is SYGVKD. V was clipped by 4 bases and J by 0 bases; unmatched bases: 6. The CDR3 has 16 residues. CDR3 coding DNA: TGTGCCATCAGTGGGGACAGAAAGGCCTCTGGAAACACCATATATTTT. Protein product: CAISGDRKASGNTIYF.

The sample holds a few counts of this clonotype. V gene TRBV5-1 combines with J gene TRBJ2-7; 8 bases are shared with TRBD1. V was clipped by 4 bases and J by 5 bases; unmatched bases: 8. Germline V gene sequence: CDR1 SGHRS, CDR2 YFSETQ. This CDR3 is built from 14 residues. Written as DNA, the CDR3 is TGCGCCAGCAGCCCATGGACAGGGAGAAACGAGCAGTACTTC. As protein: CASSPWTGRNEQYF.

This chain uses TRBV7-8 with TRBJ2-5; D is undetermined. The germline V and J ends were trimmed by 1 base and 5 bases, with 17 bases remaining between them. The CDR3 runs 16 residues. Per the germline V gene, CDR1 is SGHVS and CDR2 is FQNEAQ. In DNA form, the CDR3 reads TGTGCCAGCAGCTTAGGCACAGCCGTGCGGCGGGAGACCCAGTACTTC. Encoded protein: CASSLGTAVRRETQYF.

This clonotype was observed at least ten times. The chain couples TRBV29-1 to TRBJ1-1, with TRBD1 identical over 8 bases. The J segment lost 5 bases and the V segment lost 1 base, leaving 3 bases of the junction unmatched. The V gene's germline CDR1 is SQVTM and CDR2 ANQGSEA. The CDR3 is 13 amino acids. Here the CDR3 reads CSVEGQGATEAFF. The CDR3 nucleotides are TGCAGCGTTGAAGGGCAGGGGGCGACTGAAGCTTTCTTT.

The chain employs TRBV19 and TRBJ2-1, with TRBD2 matching 7 bases. This CDR3 spans 16 amino acids. Trimming removed 6 bases from V and 3 bases from J; junction bases left unmatched: 11. CDR1 and CDR2 (germline): LNHDA, SQIVND (reference sequence). As DNA, the CDR3 is TGTGCCAGTAGCGATTTAATCTTAGCGGGCTACAATGAGCAGTTCTTC. Translation gives CASSDLILAGYNEQFF. Filled out from reference TRBV19 and TRBJ2-1, the complete variable domain reads DGGITQSPKYLFRKEGQNVTLSCEQNLNHDAMYWYRQDPGQGLRLIYYSQIVNDFQKGDIAEGYSVSREKKESFPLTVTSAQKNPTAFYLCASSDLILAGYNEQFFGPGTRLTVL.

In the case of this clonotype: A read error may account for a junction end that differs from germline. The chain's CDR3 is CASSGNGGEKFF. The CDR3 region has the DNA TGTGCCAGCAGTGGTAACGGGGGTGAGAAGTTCTTC. The chain joins TRBV6-2 or TRBV6-3 to TRBJ2-1, with D possibly TRBD2 on 6 matching bases. The CDR3 has 12 amino acids. Germline-derived CDR1 and CDR2 are MNHEY and SVGEGT.

This clonotype appeared a few times. The chain combines TRBV11-2 with TRBJ2-5; D possibly corresponds to TRBD1 (5 bases). The CDR3 length is 14 residues. Germline V gene lookup returns CDR1 SGHAT and CDR2 FQNNGV. Trimming removed 5 bases from V and 5 bases from J, with 15 bases in between. CDR3 amino acids: CASSANPGRETQYF. CDR3 nucleotide sequence: TGTGCCAGCAGCGCGAACCCAGGGCGCGAGACCCAGTACTTC.

V and J are TRBV6-1 and TRBJ1-2; D might be TRBD1 (6 bases). CDR1 is MNHNS, CDR2 SASEGT, per germline. The CDR3 is 14 amino acids. Trimming removed 3 bases from V and 8 bases from J, with 16 bases in between. CDR3 coding DNA: TGTGCCAGCAGTGACTCACACAGGGTAGGGGGCTACACCTTC. Amino acids: CASSDSHRVGGYTF.

This clonotype has at least ten counts. This chain links TRBV5-5 with TRBJ2-3; D remains ambiguous. Germline V gene sequence: CDR1 SGHKS, CDR2 YYEKEE (reference sequence). The CDR3 is 13 residues long. V gave up 0 bases and J gave up 3 bases, with 5 bases separating them. DNA of the CDR3: TGTGCCAGCAGCTTGGAGAGTACAGATACGCAGTATTTT. This sequence encodes CASSLESTDTQYF.

The chain recombines TRBV11-1 with TRBJ2-2; D gene uncertain. Germline CDR1 and CDR2: SGHAT and FQDESV (reference sequence). This CDR3 contains 13 residues. The V and J ends lost 1 base and 6 bases respectively, with 6 bases between them. CDR3 amino acids: CASSLVAAGELFF. Written as DNA, the CDR3 is TGTGCCAGCAGCTTAGTCGCAGCCGGGGAGCTGTTTTTT.

This clonotype was detected ten times or more. The V gene is TRBV11-2, the J gene TRBJ1-1; no firm D call. The germline gives CDR1 SGHAT, CDR2 FQNNGV. The CDR3 length is 13 residues. Between the trimmed V and J ends, which lost 5 bases and 4 bases, there was a span of 11 bases. Here the CDR3 DNA reads TGTGCCAGCAGCGTACTGGAGGGCACTGAAGCTTTCTTT. Its translation: CASSVLEGTEAFF.

This chain connects TRBV7-9 to TRBJ1-2, with D tentatively TRBD1 (6 bases). Between the trimmed V and J ends, which lost 5 bases and 3 bases, there was a span of 19 bases. Germline V gene lookup returns CDR1 SEHNR and CDR2 FQNEAQ (reference sequence). The CDR3 sequence is 16 residues long. For the CDR3, the DNA is TGTGCCAGCAGCCAACCCGTGGGGGCCGGGGACTATGGCTACACCTTC. It is translated as CASSQPVGAGDYGYTF.

For the CDR3, the DNA is TGTGCCAGCAGTTACTCGCGGGGGGCAGCAGATACGCAGTATTTT. Translating it yields CASSYSRGAADTQYF. The chain recombines TRBV6-6 with TRBJ2-3; 8 nucleotides line up with TRBD2. This CDR3 has 15 residues. Germline V CDR1 and CDR2: MNHNY, SVGAGI (reference sequence). The V and J ends lost 0 bases and 4 bases, in that order; junction bases with no gene match: 3.